This section outlines one T cell receptor beta chain sequence together with its context. Its specificity is unknown. A much larger clone sits a single nucleotide away, making a read error possible. The sample is drawn from a study of glioma-infiltrating T cells. Study-wide findings and caveats: Very few CDR3 sequences were shared between tissue and blood. Above-expected tissue-blood divergence occurred in all gliomas, most in low-grade ones.

TCR alpha and beta CDR3 regions were amplified from RNA using iRepertoire nested multiplex PCR. One-step reverse transcription and amplification started from approximately 100-400 ng of tissue mRNA or PBMC total RNA. MiXCR, run by TCRdb on the multiplex PCR reads, gives a single entry per CDR3 protein. The sample lists under 200,000 distinct CDR3 sequences, 43% occurring once. The sequence came from a human donor with low-grade glioma or glioblastoma, undergoing nonglioma brain surgery, or in good health (not recorded which). The specimen sequenced was glioma tissue, nonneoplastic brain tissue, or PBMCs (not recorded which).

The CDR3 nucleotides read TGTGCCATCAGTCCAGACAGGGGAAGCAATCAGCCCCAGCATTTT. As protein: CAISPDRGSNQPQHF. The chain has TRBV2 and TRBJ1-5; 8 bases fit TRBD1. Germline lookup yields CDR1 SNHLY and CDR2 FYNNEI. This CDR3 is built from 15 residues.